The clone carrying this T cell receptor (beta chain) occurred many times. Antigen: not known. This sample was taken from a study of T cells in Graves' hyperthyroidism and ophthalmopathy. The overall study: Staff took peripheral blood when the initial diagnosis was made, before any treatment began. Study-level findings and limits: Ophthalmopathy onset followed model prediction by a median roughly 6 months.

Amplification of TCR beta CDR3 regions used RNA as the template. Researchers ran a first-round RT-PCR on the TCR CDR3 using the HTBI primer set. TCRdb re-called the multiplex PCR reads through MiXCR, storing one row per CDR3 protein. The data show 550,000 to 650,000 distinct CDR3 sequences, with around 15% seen just once and around 13% held by the top ten. The study defined stable Graves' hyperthyroidism as no ophthalmopathy progression within 18 months. Source material for PBMCs was less than 12 ml fresh peripheral blood. This CDR3 spans 15 amino acids. CDR1 and CDR2 (germline): MNHNS, SASEGT. J was trimmed by 3 bases and V by 10 bases; bases with no gene match: 13.

Sample: blood. The rearrangement uses TRBV6-1 and TRBJ2-5; 8 bases align to TRBD1. This clonotype was obtained from a woman aged 40 to 50 with Graves' hyperthyroidism. DNA of the CDR3: TGTGCCACCAAAATGGGGACAGGCGGCGAAGAGACCCAGTACTTC. Translating it yields CATKMGTGGEETQYF.